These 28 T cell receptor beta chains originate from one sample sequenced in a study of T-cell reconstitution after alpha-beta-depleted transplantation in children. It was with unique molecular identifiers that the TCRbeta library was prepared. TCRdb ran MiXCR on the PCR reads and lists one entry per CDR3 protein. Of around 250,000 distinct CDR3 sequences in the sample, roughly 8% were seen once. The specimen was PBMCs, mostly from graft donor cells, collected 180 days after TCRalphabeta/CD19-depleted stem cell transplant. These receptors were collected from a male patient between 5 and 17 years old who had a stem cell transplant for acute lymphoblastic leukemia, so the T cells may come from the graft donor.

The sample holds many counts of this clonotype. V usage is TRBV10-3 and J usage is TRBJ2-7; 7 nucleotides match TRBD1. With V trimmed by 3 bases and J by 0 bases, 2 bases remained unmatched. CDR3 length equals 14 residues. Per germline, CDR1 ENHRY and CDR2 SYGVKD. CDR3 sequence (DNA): TGTGCCATCAGTGAACAGGGGAACTCCTACGAGCAGTACTTC. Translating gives CAISEQGNSYEQYF.

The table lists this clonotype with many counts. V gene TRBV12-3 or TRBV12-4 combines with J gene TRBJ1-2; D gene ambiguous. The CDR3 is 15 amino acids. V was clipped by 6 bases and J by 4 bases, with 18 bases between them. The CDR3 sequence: CASRPSVQAFYGYTF. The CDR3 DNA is TGTGCCAGCAGACCCTCTGTGCAGGCCTTCTATGGCTACACCTTC.

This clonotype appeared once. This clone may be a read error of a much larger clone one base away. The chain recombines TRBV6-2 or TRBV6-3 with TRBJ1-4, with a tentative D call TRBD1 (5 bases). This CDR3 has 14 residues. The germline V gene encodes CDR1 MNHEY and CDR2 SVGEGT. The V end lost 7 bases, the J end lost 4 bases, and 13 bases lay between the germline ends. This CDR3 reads CASKKTAVNEKLFF. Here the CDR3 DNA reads TGTGCCAGCAAAAAGACAGCGGTTAATGAAAAACTGTTTTTT.

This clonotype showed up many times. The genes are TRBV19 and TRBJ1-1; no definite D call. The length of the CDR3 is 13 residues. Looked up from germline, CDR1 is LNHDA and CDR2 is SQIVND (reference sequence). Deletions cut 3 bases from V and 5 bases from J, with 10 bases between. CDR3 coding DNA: TGTGCCAGTAGTATCCGGACGGGGACTGAAGCTTTCTTT. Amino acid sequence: CASSIRTGTEAFF.

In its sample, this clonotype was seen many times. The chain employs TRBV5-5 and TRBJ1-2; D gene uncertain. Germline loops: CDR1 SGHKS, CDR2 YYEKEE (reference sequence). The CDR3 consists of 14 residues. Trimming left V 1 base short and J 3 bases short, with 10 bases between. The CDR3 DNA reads TGTGCCAGCAGCTTGTGGAGCAGCCACTATGGCTACACCTTC. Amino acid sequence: CASSLWSSHYGYTF.

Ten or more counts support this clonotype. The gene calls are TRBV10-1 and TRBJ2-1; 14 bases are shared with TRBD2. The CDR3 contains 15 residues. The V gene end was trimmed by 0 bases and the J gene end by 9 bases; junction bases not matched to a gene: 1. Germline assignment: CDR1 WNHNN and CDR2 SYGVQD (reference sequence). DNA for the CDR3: TGCGCCAGCAGTGAGTCGGGACTAGCGGGAGTTGAGCAGTTCTTC. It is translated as CASSESGLAGVEQFF.

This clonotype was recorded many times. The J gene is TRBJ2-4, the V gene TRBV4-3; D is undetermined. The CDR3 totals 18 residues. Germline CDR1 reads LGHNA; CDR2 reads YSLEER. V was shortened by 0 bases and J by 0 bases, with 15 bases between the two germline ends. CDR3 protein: CASSQDTGFRLAKNIQYF. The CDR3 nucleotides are TGCGCCAGCAGCCAAGACACCGGGTTTCGTCTAGCCAAAAACATTCAGTACTTC.

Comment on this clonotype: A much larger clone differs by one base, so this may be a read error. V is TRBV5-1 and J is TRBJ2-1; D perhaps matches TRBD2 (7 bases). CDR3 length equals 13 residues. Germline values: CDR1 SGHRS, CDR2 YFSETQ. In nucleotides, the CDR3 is TGCGCCAGCAGCTTTAAGGGGGGGAATGCGCAGTTCTTC. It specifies CASSFKGGNAQFF.

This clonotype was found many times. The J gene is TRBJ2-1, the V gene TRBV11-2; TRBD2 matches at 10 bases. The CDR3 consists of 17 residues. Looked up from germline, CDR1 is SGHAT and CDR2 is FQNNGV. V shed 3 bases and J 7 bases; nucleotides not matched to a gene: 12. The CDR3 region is CASSFKREGPWRNEQFF. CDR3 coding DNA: TGTGCCAGCAGCTTCAAGCGGGAGGGCCCTTGGAGGAATGAGCAGTTCTTC. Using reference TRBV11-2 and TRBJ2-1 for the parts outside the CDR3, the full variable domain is EAGVAQSPRYKIIEKRQSVAFWCNPISGHATLYWYQQILGQGPKLLIQFQNNGVVDDSQLPKDRFSAERLKGVDSTLKIQPAKLEDSAVYLCASSFKREGPWRNEQFFGPGTRLTVL.

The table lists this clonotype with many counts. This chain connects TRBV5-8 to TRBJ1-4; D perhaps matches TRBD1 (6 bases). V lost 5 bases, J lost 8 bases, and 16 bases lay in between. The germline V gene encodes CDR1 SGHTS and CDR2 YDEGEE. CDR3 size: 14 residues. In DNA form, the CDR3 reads TGTGCCAGCAGTCTCAGGGGAAGGTTGGAAAAACTGTTTTTT. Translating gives CASSLRGRLEKLFF. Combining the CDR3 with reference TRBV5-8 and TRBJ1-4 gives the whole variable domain EAGVTQSPTHLIKTRGQQATLRCSPISGHTSVYWYQQALGLGLQFLLWYDEGEERNRGNFPPRFSGRQFPNYSSELNVNALELEDSALYLCASSLRGRLEKLFFGSGTQLSVL.

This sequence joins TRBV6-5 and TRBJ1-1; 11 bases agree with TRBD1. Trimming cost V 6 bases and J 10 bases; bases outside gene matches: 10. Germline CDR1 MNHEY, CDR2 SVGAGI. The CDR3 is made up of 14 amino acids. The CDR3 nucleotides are TGTGCCAGCAGGCCCCGGACAGGGGGCGTCGTAGCTTTCTTT. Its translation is CASRPRTGGVVAFF.

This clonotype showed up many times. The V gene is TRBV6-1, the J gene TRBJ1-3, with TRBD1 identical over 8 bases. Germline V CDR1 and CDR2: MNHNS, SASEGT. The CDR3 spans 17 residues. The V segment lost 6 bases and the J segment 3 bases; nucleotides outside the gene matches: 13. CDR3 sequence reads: CASRSFPTGDDGNTIYF. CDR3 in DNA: TGTGCCAGCAGATCATTTCCGACAGGGGATGATGGAAACACCATATATTTT.

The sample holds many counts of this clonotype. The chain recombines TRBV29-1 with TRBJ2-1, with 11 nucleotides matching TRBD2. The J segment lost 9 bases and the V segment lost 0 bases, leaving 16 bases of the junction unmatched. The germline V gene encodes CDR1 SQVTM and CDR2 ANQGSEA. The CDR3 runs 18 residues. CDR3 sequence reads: CSVEDRGSGRDPVGEQFF. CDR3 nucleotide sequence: TGCAGCGTTGAAGATCGAGGTAGCGGGAGGGACCCAGTGGGTGAGCAGTTCTTC.

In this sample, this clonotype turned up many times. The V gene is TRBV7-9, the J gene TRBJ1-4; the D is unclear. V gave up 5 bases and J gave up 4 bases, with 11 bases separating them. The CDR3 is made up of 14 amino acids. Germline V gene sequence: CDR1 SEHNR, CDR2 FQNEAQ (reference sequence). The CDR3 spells CASSPRANNEKLFF. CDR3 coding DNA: TGTGCCAGCAGCCCCCGGGCCAATAATGAAAAACTGTTTTTT.

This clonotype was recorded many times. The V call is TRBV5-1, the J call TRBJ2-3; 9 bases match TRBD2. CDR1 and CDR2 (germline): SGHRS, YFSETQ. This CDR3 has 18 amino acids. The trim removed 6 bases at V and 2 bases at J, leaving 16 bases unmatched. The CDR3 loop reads CASNQGQRSGGYTDTQYF. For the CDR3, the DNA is TGCGCCAGCAACCAGGGTCAACGTAGCGGGGGATACACAGATACGCAGTATTTT.

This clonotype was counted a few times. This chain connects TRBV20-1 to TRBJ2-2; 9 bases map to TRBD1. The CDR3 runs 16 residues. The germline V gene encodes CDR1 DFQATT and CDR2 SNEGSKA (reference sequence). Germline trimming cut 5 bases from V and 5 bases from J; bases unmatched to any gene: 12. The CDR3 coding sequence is TGCAGTGCTGGCCACCGGACAGGGGCGTTGACCGGGGAGCTGTTTTTT. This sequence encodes CSAGHRTGALTGELFF.

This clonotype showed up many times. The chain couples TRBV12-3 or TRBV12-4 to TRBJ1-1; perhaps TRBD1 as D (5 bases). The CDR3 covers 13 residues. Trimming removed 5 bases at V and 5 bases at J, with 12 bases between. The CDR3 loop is CASSGTDGTEAFF. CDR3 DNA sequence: TGTGCCAGCAGTGGGACCGACGGGACTGAAGCTTTCTTT.

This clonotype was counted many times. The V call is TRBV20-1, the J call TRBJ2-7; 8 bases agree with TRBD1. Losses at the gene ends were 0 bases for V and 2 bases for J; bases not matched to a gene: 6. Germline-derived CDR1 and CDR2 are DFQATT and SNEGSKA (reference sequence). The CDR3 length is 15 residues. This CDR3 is CSARDWGQAPYEQYF. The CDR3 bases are TGCAGTGCTAGAGATTGGGGACAGGCCCCCTACGAGCAGTACTTC.

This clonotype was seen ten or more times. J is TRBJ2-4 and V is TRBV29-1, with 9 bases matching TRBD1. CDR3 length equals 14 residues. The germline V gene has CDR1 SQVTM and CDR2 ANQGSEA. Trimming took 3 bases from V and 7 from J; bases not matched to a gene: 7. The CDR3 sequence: CSVDPGQGDNIQYF. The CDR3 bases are TGCAGCGTTGACCCGGGACAGGGAGACAACATTCAGTACTTC.

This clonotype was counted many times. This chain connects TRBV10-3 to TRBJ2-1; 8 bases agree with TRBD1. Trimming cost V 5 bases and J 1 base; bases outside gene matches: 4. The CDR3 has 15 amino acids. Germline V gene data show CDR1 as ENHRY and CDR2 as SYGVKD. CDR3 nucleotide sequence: TGTGCCATCAGTCCAGGGGGCTTTTCCTACAATGAGCAGTTCTTC. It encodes CAISPGGFSYNEQFF.

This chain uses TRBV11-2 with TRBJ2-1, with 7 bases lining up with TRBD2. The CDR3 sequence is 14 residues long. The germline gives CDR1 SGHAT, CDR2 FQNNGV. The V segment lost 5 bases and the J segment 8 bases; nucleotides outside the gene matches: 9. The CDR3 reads CASSHRLAGDEQFF. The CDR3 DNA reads TGTGCCAGCAGCCACAGACTAGCTGGGGATGAGCAGTTCTTC.

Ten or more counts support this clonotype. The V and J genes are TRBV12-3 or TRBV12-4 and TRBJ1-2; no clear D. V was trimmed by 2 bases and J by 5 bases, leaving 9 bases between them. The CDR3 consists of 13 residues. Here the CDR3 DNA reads TGTGCCAGCAGTTTAACGGGGATTTATGGCTACACCTTC. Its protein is CASSLTGIYGYTF.

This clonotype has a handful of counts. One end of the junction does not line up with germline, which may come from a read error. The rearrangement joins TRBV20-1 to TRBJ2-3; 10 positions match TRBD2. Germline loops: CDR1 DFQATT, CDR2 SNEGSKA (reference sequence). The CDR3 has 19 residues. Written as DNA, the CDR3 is TGCTGTGCTAGAGATAGGATAGCGGGGGGCCCAGGCCCACTAGATACGCAGTATTTT. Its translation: CCARDRIAGGPGPLDTQYF.

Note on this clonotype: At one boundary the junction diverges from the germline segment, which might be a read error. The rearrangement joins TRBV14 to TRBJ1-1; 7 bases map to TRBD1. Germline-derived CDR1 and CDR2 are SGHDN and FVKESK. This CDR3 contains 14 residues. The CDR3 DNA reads TGTGCCAGCAACACAGGGACAGTGAACGCTGAAGCTTTCTTT. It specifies CASNTGTVNAEAFF.

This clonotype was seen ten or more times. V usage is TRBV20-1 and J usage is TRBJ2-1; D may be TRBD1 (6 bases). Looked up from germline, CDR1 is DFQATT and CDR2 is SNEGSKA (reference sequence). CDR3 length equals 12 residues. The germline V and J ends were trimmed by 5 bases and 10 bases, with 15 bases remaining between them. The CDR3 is CSAHPPGQEQFF. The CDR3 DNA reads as TGCAGTGCTCATCCTCCAGGACAGGAGCAGTTCTTC.

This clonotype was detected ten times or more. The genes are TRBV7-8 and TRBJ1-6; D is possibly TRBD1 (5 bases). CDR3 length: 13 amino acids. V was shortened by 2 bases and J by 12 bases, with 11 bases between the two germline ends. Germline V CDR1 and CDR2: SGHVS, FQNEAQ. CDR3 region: CASSLIPQGPLHF. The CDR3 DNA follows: TGTGCCAGCAGCTTAATCCCCCAGGGACCCCTCCACTTT.

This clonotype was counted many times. DNA for the CDR3: TGTGCCAGCAGCTTAGCCCTGGGGACAGGGACAGAGCAGTACTTC. Translation: CASSLALGTGTEQYF. The J gene is TRBJ2-7, the V gene TRBV7-6; 9 bases are a match to TRBD1. CDR3 length equals 15 residues. Trimming removed 0 bases from V and 7 bases from J; junction bases left unmatched: 7. The V gene's germline CDR1 is SGHVS and CDR2 FNYEAQ.

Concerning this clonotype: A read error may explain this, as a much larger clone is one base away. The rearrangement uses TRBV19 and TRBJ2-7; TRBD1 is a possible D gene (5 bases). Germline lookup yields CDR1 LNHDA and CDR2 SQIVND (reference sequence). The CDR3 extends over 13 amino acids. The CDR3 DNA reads TGTGCCAGTAGTATAGGGGGCGGTTACGAGCAGCACTTC. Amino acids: CASSIGGGYEQHF. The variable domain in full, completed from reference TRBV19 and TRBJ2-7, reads DGGITQSPKYLFRKEGQNVTLSCEQNLNHDAMYWYRQDPGQGLRLIYYSQIVNDFQKGDIAEGYSVSREKKESFPLTVTSAQKNPTAFYLCASSIGGGYEQHFGPGTRLTVT.